This T cell receptor (beta chain) is from a study of OX40 agonist ivuxolimab in advanced cancers. Whole-study findings and limits: Which antigen the expanded peripheral T cells recognized is unknown. Among the lowest levels of clonal expansion were found in partial responders at 0.1-3.0 mg/kg. Also showing low normalized T-cell clonal expansion were some of the nonresponders.

A remark on this clone: The antigen remains undetermined.

The data were produced by immunoSEQ multiplex PCR, yet TCRdb's version contains in-frame clones alone and is incomplete. The table shows roughly 36,000 clones, with approximately 89% occurring only once. Germline V CDR1 and CDR2: MDHEN, SYDVKM. Trimming took off 1 base at V and 5 bases at J, with 4 bases between the two ends. There are 12 residues in the CDR3. V gene TRBV28 combines with J gene TRBJ2-3, with unresolved D. The TCR comes from an adult with an advanced solid tumor such as melanoma, head and neck, liver or kidney cancer. Sequencing was performed on CD4+ or CD8+ T cells sorted from blood, taken in a trial of the OX40 agonist ivuxolimab. The CDR3 DNA reads as TGTGCCAGCAGTTTATTAGAAGATACGCAGTATTTT. It translates to CASSLLEDTQYF.